The 17 T cell receptor beta chains below come from one sample, sequenced in a study of cytomegalovirus exposure and HLA in healthy donors. Only in-frame clones appear in the TCRdb table, and some are missing; sequencing was by immunoSEQ multiplex PCR. The sample shows some 140,000 clones, roughly four fifths of them seen only once. What was sequenced was PBMCs. The receptors were gathered from a man aged 25-45 years in good health and CMV-seropositive.

This clone showed up just a few times. The CDR3, as DNA: TGTGCCAGCAGCACCGACGGGACCTACGAGCAGTACTTC. Its translation is CASSTDGTYEQYF. The rearrangement joins TRBV9 to TRBJ2-7, with a weak D call TRBD2 (5 bases). The length of the CDR3 is 13 residues. CDR1 SGDLS and CDR2 YYNGEE come from the germline V gene. V dropped 4 bases and J dropped 2 bases, with 10 bases sitting between them.

The J gene is TRBJ2-1, the V gene TRBV7-2; D perhaps matches TRBD2 (7 bases). Germline CDR1 is SGHTA and CDR2 is FQGNSA. The CDR3 has 13 residues. V was cut by 5 bases and J by 6 bases, with 11 bases left in between. The CDR3 here is CASSRGGVNEQFF. The CDR3 DNA sequence: TGTGCCAGCAGCCGAGGGGGGGTCAATGAGCAGTTCTTC.

The rearrangement joins TRBV7-9 to TRBJ2-7, with D perhaps TRBD1 (6 bases). CDR3 size: 14 residues. V was trimmed by 4 bases and J by 2 bases, leaving 12 bases between them. Germline CDR1 is SEHNR and CDR2 is FQNEAQ (reference sequence). CDR3 amino acids: CASSSRDTAYEQYF. DNA for the CDR3: TGTGCCAGCAGCTCCCGGGACACAGCCTACGAGCAGTACTTC. Full variable domain (missing parts from reference TRBV7-9 and TRBJ2-7): DTGVSQNPRHKITKRGQNVTFRCDPISEHNRLYWYRQTLGQGPEFLTYFQNEAQLEKSRLLSDRFSAERPKGSFSTLEIQRTEQGDSAMYLCASSSRDTAYEQYFGPGTRLTVT.

The chain carries TRBV10-3 and TRBJ1-1; tentative D call: TRBD1 (5 bases). The CDR3 is 15 residues long. Per the germline V gene, CDR1 is ENHRY and CDR2 is SYGVKD. Trimming left V 6 bases short and J 1 base short, with 15 bases between. The CDR3 nucleotides read TGTGCCATCAGCGCTGGGGGGGTTGGGAACACTGAAGCTTTCTTT. Amino acids: CAISAGGVGNTEAFF.

A single count supports this clone. V gene TRBV7-8 combines with J gene TRBJ2-7; TRBD1 matches 8 bases. From germline, CDR1 is SGHVS and CDR2 FQNEAQ. The V gene end was trimmed by 1 base and the J gene end by 7 bases; junction bases not matched to a gene: 3. The CDR3 totals 13 residues. The CDR3 sequence: CASSLVTGVEQYF. The CDR3 DNA follows: TGTGCCAGCAGCTTAGTGACAGGGGTTGAGCAGTACTTC.

The rearrangement joins TRBV28 to TRBJ2-5; 7 positions match TRBD2. This CDR3 has 15 amino acids. V trimming: 6 bases; J trimming: 5 bases; junction bases outside the gene matches: 12. From germline, CDR1 is MDHEN and CDR2 SYDVKM. CDR3 region: CASSGVGGREETQYF. The CDR3 nucleotides are TGTGCCAGCAGCGGGGTCGGAGGGCGGGAGGAGACCCAGTACTTC.

This clone was counted only a few times. The chain joins TRBV25-1 to TRBJ2-3, with 9 positions matching TRBD2. The CDR3 runs to 17 residues. Trimming cost V 1 base and J 4 bases; bases outside gene matches: 9. CDR1 is MGHDK, CDR2 SYGVNS, per germline. CDR3 nucleotides: TGTGCCAGCAGTGAATGGGGTAGCGGGAGATCCGCAGATACGCAGTATTTT. Its translation: CASSEWGSGRSADTQYF.

The gene calls are TRBV5-1 and TRBJ2-3, with TRBD1 as a possible D gene (6 bases). The CDR3 contains 14 residues. Trimming removed 3 bases at V and 4 bases at J, with 12 bases between. CDR1 and CDR2 (germline): SGHRS, YFSETQ. CDR3: CASSWGTQADTQYF. CDR3 in DNA: TGCGCCAGCAGCTGGGGGACACAGGCAGATACGCAGTATTTT.

The genes are TRBV25-1 and TRBJ2-1; TRBD1 aligns across 8 bases. This CDR3 spans 14 amino acids. After removal of 8 bases from V and 5 bases from J, the junction contained 8 bases not matched to a gene. The V gene's germline CDR1 is MGHDK and CDR2 SYGVNS. CDR3 bases: TGTGCCAGCCGAAGGACAGGGCTTAACAATGAGCAGTTCTTC. Translating it yields CASRRTGLNNEQFF. Variable domain in full (rest from reference TRBV25-1 and TRBJ2-1): EADIYQTPRYLVIGTGKKITLECSQTMGHDKMYWYQQDPGMELHLIHYSYGVNSTEKGDLSSESTVSRIRTEHFPLTLESARPSHTSQYLCASRRTGLNNEQFFGPGTRLTVL.

The V call is TRBV10-3, the J call TRBJ2-7, with 10 bases that match TRBD2. V lost 0 bases to trimming and J lost 5 bases; unmatched junction nucleotides: 4. Germline lookup yields CDR1 ENHRY and CDR2 SYGVKD. The CDR3 loop spans 15 amino acids. The chain's CDR3 is CAISESSGGAHEQYF. The DNA for the CDR3 is TGTGCCATCAGTGAGTCAAGCGGGGGGGCCCACGAGCAGTACTTC.

In this sample, this clone turned up once. This sequence joins TRBV4-2 and TRBJ1-2; 8 bases are a match to TRBD1. This CDR3 spans 16 amino acids. The J segment lost 7 bases and the V segment lost 0 bases, leaving 10 bases of the junction unmatched. Per the germline V gene, CDR1 is LGHNA and CDR2 is YNFKEQ. The CDR3 here is CASSQDLGQGRSGYTF. The CDR3 coding sequence is TGTGCCAGCAGCCAAGATCTTGGACAGGGACGTAGTGGCTACACCTTC.

The chain combines TRBV11-2 with TRBJ2-1; D perhaps matches TRBD1 (6 bases). Looked up from germline, CDR1 is SGHAT and CDR2 is FQNNGV. The CDR3 spans 15 residues. Trimming removed 1 base at V and 4 bases at J, with 11 bases between. The CDR3 region is CASSLGLDSYNEQFF. CDR3 DNA: TGTGCCAGCAGCTTAGGACTGGACAGTTACAATGAGCAGTTCTTC.

The chain couples TRBV9 to TRBJ1-4; maybe TRBD1 (6 bases). Germline loops: CDR1 SGDLS, CDR2 YYNGEE. Between the trimmed V and J ends, which lost 3 bases and 4 bases, there was a span of 10 bases. The CDR3 runs 14 residues. The CDR3 here is CASSAQGGNEKLFF. The DNA of the CDR3 is TGTGCCAGCAGCGCTCAAGGGGGTAATGAAAAACTGTTTTTT.

The gene calls are TRBV27 and TRBJ2-1, with unresolved D. The CDR3 has 13 residues. Trimming removed 4 bases from V and 6 bases from J, with 10 bases in between. Germline lookup yields CDR1 MNHEY and CDR2 SMNVEV (reference sequence). The CDR3 here is CASSSRRSNEQFF. Here the CDR3 DNA reads TGTGCCAGCAGTTCCCGTCGGAGCAATGAGCAGTTCTTC.

V usage is TRBV27 and J usage is TRBJ1-2; no firm D call. The CDR3 sequence is 13 residues long. Germline V gene lookup returns CDR1 MNHEY and CDR2 SMNVEV (reference sequence). V shed 3 bases and J shed 8 bases, with 13 bases lying between them. CDR3 in DNA: TGTGCCAGCAGTTTTTTGCTCGGAGGGGGCTACACCTTC. It yields the protein CASSFLLGGGYTF.

The genes are TRBV11-3 and TRBJ2-7; 7 bases map to TRBD1. Germline CDR1 is SGHNT and CDR2 is YENEEA. The CDR3 is made up of 12 amino acids. V lost 6 bases, J lost 7 bases, and 6 bases stayed unmatched. CDR3 sequence reads: CASSPGGEEQYF. DNA of the CDR3: TGTGCCAGCAGTCCAGGGGGTGAGGAGCAGTACTTC.

The chain employs TRBV6-5 and TRBJ1-1, with TRBD1 as a possible D gene (6 bases). Germline loops: CDR1 MNHEY, CDR2 SVGAGI. CDR3 length: 14 residues. The V end was cut by 2 bases, the J end by 2 bases, with 9 bases between. The CDR3 nucleotides read TGTGCCAGCAGTTACGGACAGAGAAACACTGAAGCTTTCTTT. It specifies CASSYGQRNTEAFF.